Listed below are T cell receptor beta chains from one sample, sequenced in a study of cytomegalovirus exposure and HLA in healthy donors. Sequenced by immunoSEQ multiplex PCR; TCRdb stores in-frame clones only, minus some. The sample lists some 200,000 clones, roughly four fifths seen once, with 2.2% in the top ten. The sample comprised PBMCs. The origin of the receptors is a woman between 25 and 40 years old in good health and CMV-seronegative. Each CDR3 is given with its conserved first and last residue. The order of the fields is J gene, clone size, V gene, D gene, CDR3 protein, CDR3 DNA. D genes are given only for firm matches. Some rows mark clone size as missing; the rest say once, few, many or name a class of expanded clone.

>TRBJ2-1|NA|TRBV28|NA
CASSLSGVRYNEQFF
TGTGCCAGCAGTTTATCAGGGGTCCGGTACAATGAGCAGTTCTTC
>TRBJ2-3|NA|TRBV9|TRBD2
CASSVSGGGAGDTQYF
TGTGCCAGCAGCGTATCGGGCGGGGGGGCCGGAGATACGCAGTATTTT
>TRBJ2-3|NA|TRBV19|TRBD1
CASSTHDRVHTDTQYF
TGTGCCAGTAGTACCCACGACAGGGTCCACACAGATACGCAGTATTTT
>TRBJ2-6|NA|TRBV19|TRBD1
CASSETGGYGANVLTF
TGTGCCAGTAGTGAAACAGGGGGCTATGGGGCCAACGTCCTGACTTTC
>TRBJ2-2|few|TRBV29-1|NA
CSVGTTSTGELFF
TGCAGCGTTGGGACTACTTCCACCGGGGAGCTGTTTTTT
>TRBJ1-2|NA|TRBV18|TRBD1
CASSTEGAVPTNYGYTF
TGTGCCAGCTCGACGGAGGGGGCCGTCCCTACTAACTATGGCTACACCTTC
>TRBJ1-4|NA|TRBV27|NA
CASSLLSTNEKLFF
TGTGCCAGCAGTTTATTGTCTACTAATGAAAAACTGTTTTTT
>TRBJ1-1|NA|TRBV6-5|NA
CASSYSSGGVTEAFF
TGTGCCAGCAGTTACTCGAGCGGGGGTGTGACTGAAGCTTTCTTT
>TRBJ1-1|NA|TRBV7-9|NA
CSSTPLGRWSGASNTEAFF
TGTTCCAGCACGCCTTTGGGGCGGTGGTCAGGGGCCTCGAACACTGAAGCTTTCTTT
>TRBJ2-7|once|TRBV9|NA
CASDRAGSGREQYF
TGTGCCAGCGATAGAGCAGGGTCCGGACGCGAGCAGTACTTC
>TRBJ2-6|NA|TRBV2|NA
CASSETRSSGANVLTF
TGTGCCAGCAGTGAGACTCGGAGCTCTGGGGCCAACGTCCTGACTTTC
>TRBJ2-1|NA|TRBV5-5|TRBD2
CASSGTSGRGLRGEQFF
TGTGCCAGCAGCGGGACTAGCGGGAGAGGGCTCAGGGGTGAGCAGTTCTTC
>TRBJ1-2|NA|TRBV5-8|NA
CASSLTRRDGYTF
TGTGCCAGCAGCCTGACGAGGAGGGACGGCTACACCTTC
>TRBJ2-1|NA|TRBV9|TRBD2
CASSVAGGLGEQFF
TGTGCCAGCAGCGTAGCGGGAGGGCTCGGTGAGCAGTTCTTC
>TRBJ2-2|NA|TRBV5-6|TRBD2
CASSARTSGSPTGELFF
TGTGCCAGCAGCGCCCGGACTAGCGGGAGCCCCACCGGGGAGCTGTTTTTT
>TRBJ2-3|NA|TRBV11-2|TRBD2
CASSLRAPAGGYTDTQYF
TGTGCCAGCAGCTTACGGGCCCCAGCGGGGGGGTACACAGATACGCAGTATTTT
>TRBJ1-1|NA|TRBV6-5|NA
CASSYSGGDTEAFF
TGTGCCAGCAGTTACTCCGGGGGGGACACTGAAGCTTTCTTT
>TRBJ1-6|NA|TRBV27|TRBD1
CASSSPDRDNSPLHF
TGTGCCAGCAGTTCGCCCGACAGGGATAATTCACCCCTCCACTTT
>TRBJ2-3|NA|TRBV2|NA
CASRNLQGIPDTQYF
TGTGCCAGCAGGAACTTGCAGGGGATTCCAGATACGCAGTATTTT
>TRBJ2-3|few|TRBV7-9|NA
CSSSRGGAPKADTQYF
TGTTCCAGCAGCAGGGGGGGGGCCCCGAAGGCGGATACGCAGTATTTT
>TRBJ2-1|NA|TRBV30|TRBD1
CAWSNFPQGNEQFF
TGTGCCTGGAGTAACTTCCCACAGGGGAATGAGCAGTTCTTC
>TRBJ1-1|once|TRBV18|NA
CASSPRPGSMDTEAFF
TGTGCCAGCTCACCACGGCCCGGGTCTATGGACACTGAAGCTTTCTTT
>TRBJ2-7|few|TRBV7-2|NA
CASDGGHFYEQYF
TGTGCCAGTGATGGGGGACATTTCTACGAGCAGTACTTC
>TRBJ2-6|NA|TRBV7-2|NA
CASSLVSIPEISGANGLTF
TGTGCCAGCAGCTTAGTCAGTATACCCGAAATCTCTGGGGCCAACGGCCTGACTTTC
>TRBJ2-3|NA|TRBV19|NA
CASSIGQTSTDTQYF
TGTGCCAGTAGTATCGGACAGACTAGCACAGATACGCAGTATTTT
>TRBJ1-4|few|TRBV7-9|TRBD1
CASSRRDRFGEKLFF
TGTGCCAGCAGCCGTAGGGACAGGTTTGGTGAAAAACTGTTTTTT
>TRBJ1-2|NA|TRBV18|TRBD1
CASSPDRVGYTF
TGTGCCAGCTCACCCGACAGGGTTGGCTACACCTTC
>TRBJ2-7|NA|TRBV5-4|TRBD2
CASSLTRIAGEVHEQYF
TGTGCCAGCAGCTTGACACGGATAGCGGGCGAGGTCCACGAGCAGTACTTC
>TRBJ2-1|NA|TRBV28|TRBD2
CASSTSGSGNEQFF
TGTGCCAGCAGTACTAGCGGGAGTGGCAATGAGCAGTTCTTC
>TRBJ2-2|few|TRBV4-3|NA
CASSQDGAGHYTGELFF
TGCGCCAGCAGCCAAGATGGGGCAGGTCATTACACCGGGGAGCTGTTTTTT
>TRBJ2-5|NA|TRBV19|NA
CASSLGQDNFQETQYF
TGTGCCAGTAGTCTTGGACAAGACAATTTCCAAGAGACCCAGTACTTC
>TRBJ1-3|NA|TRBV9|TRBD1
CASSVGAGGNRITGNTIYF
TGTGCCAGCAGCGTAGGCGCAGGGGGTAACCGGATTACTGGAAACACCATATATTTT
>TRBJ1-6|NA|TRBV28|NA
CASSRDIDFSSPLHF
TGTGCCAGCAGTCGGGACATCGATTTCAGTTCACCCCTCCACTTT
>TRBJ2-2|NA|TRBV27|TRBD1
CASSLWTGGNTGELFF
TGTGCCAGCAGTTTATGGACAGGGGGCAACACCGGGGAGCTGTTTTTT
>TRBJ2-2|once|TRBV18|TRBD2
CASSPYGLAGNTGELFF
TGTGCCAGCTCCCCTTACGGACTAGCGGGGAACACCGGGGAGCTGTTTTTT